This TCR beta chain appears in the sequencing data of a study of T cell repertoires in cytomegalovirus infection. TCRdb re-derived calls from the reads in MiXCR, one entry per CDR3 protein. Of 150,000 to 200,000 distinct CDR3 sequences in the sample, about a tenth were seen once. Trimming took 5 bases from V and 5 from J; bases not matched to a gene: 14. Germline V gives CDR1 SEHNR, CDR2 FQNEAQ (reference sequence). The CDR3 is 16 amino acids. This clonotype was seen a few times. The V gene is TRBV7-9, the J gene TRBJ2-5; 7 bases map to TRBD1. Sequencing used PBMCs. This TCR derives from a human donor in good health (CMV status not recorded). Some clones in this sample may be carry-over from other donors' samples. CDR3 coding DNA: TGTGCCAGCAGCAACGGGAAGGTCCAGGGGGTCGAGACCCAGTACTTC. This translates into CASSNGKVQGVETQYF.